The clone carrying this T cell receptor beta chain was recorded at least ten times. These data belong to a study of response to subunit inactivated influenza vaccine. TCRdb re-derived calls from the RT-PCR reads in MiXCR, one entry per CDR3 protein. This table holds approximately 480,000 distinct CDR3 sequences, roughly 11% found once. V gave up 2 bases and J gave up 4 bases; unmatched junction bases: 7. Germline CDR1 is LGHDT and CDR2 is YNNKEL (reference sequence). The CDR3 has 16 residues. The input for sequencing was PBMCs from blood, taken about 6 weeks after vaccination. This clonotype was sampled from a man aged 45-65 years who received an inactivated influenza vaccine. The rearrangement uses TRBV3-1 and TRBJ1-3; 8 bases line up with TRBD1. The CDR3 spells CASSQRGQADGNTIYF. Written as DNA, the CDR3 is TGTGCCAGCAGCCAACGGGGACAGGCAGACGGAAACACCATATATTTT.